The TCR beta chain under discussion was sequenced for a study of T cell responses to AZD1222 COVID-19 vaccine. This CDR3 has 11 residues. Trimming took off 2 bases at V and 8 bases at J, with 6 bases between the two ends. Germline loops: CDR1 MNHEY, CDR2 SVGAGI. Sequencing used immunoSEQ multiplex PCR; TCRdb keeps in-frame clones, though not all of them. The sample has 100,000 or so clones; 85% to 90% are singletons. The chain is built from TRBV6-5 and TRBJ1-2, with no clear D. The sequenced sample was peripheral blood, obtained on day 0 of AZD1222 vaccination. The sequence came from an adult in good health. The CDR3 region is CASSYDGGYTF. In DNA, the CDR3 is TGTGCCAGCAGTTACGATGGGGGCTACACCTTC.